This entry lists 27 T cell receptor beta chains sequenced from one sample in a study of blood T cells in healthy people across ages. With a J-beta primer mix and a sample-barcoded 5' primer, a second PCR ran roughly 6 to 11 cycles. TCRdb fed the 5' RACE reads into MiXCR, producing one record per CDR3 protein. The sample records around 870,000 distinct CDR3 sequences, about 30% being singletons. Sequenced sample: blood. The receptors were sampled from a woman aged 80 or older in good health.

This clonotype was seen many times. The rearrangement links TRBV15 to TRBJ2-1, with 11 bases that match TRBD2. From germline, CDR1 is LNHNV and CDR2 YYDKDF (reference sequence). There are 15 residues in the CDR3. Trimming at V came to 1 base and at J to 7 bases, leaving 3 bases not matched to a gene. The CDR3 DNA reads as TGTGCCACCAGCAGAGTAGCGGGGGGGGGGAATGAGCAGTTCTTC. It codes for CATSRVAGGGNEQFF.

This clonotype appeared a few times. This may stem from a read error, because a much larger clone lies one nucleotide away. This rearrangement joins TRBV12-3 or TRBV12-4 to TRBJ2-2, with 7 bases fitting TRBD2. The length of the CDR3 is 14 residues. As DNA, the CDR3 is TGTGCCAGCAGTTTCGGGGGGATCACCGGGGAGCGGTTTTTT. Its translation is CASSFGGITGERFF.

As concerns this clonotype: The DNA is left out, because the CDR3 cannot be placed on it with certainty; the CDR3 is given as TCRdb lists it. The CDR3 sequence: CSVPGAGGHYGCTF. The J gene is TRBJ1-2, the V gene TRBV20-1; the table's TRBD1 call for D was not verified on the DNA. Germline V gene lookup returns CDR1 DFQATT and CDR2 SNEGSKA (reference sequence). The CDR3 length is 14 residues, termini included.

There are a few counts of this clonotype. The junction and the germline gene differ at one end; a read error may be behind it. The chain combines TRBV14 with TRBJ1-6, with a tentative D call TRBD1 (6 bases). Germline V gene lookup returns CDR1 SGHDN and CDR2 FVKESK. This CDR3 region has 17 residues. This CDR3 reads CVSSQDRIADRNSPLHF. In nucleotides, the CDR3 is TGTGTCAGCAGCCAAGACCGTATCGCAGACAGGAATTCACCCCTCCACTTT.

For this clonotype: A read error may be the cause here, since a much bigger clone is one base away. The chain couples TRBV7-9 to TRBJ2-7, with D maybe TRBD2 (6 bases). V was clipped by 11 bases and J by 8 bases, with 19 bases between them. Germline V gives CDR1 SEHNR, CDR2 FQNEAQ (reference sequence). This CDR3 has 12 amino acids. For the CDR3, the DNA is TGTGCCGGCGGGGACCAGGATGGGAAGCAGTACTTC. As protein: CAGGDQDGKQYF.

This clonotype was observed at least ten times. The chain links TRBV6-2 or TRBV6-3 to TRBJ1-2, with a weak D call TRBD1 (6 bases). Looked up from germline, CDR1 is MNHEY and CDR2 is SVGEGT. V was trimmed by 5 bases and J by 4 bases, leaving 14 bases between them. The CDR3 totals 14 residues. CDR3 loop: CASSNLRGSYGYTF. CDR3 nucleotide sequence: TGTGCCAGCAGTAACCTCAGGGGAAGCTATGGCTACACCTTC.

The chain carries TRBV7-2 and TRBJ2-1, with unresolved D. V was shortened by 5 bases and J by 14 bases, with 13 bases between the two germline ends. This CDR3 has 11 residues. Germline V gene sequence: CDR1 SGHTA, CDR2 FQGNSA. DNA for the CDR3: TGTGCCAGCAGCGGGAAGGCCCAGGAGTTCTTC. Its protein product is CASSGKAQEFF.

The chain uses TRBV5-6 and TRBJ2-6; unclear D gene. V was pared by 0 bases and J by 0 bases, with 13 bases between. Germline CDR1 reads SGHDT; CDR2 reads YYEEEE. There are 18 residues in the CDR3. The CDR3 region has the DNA TGTGCCAGCAGCTTGGGAGGTCGCTTCTCCTCTGGGGCCAACGTCCTGACTTTC. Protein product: CASSLGGRFSSGANVLTF. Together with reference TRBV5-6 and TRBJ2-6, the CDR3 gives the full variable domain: DAGVTQSPTHLIKTRGQQVTLRCSPKSGHDTVSWYQQALGQGPQFIFQYYEEEERQRGNFPDRFSGHQFPNYSSELNVNALLLGDSALYLCASSLGGRFSSGANVLTFGAGSRLTVL.

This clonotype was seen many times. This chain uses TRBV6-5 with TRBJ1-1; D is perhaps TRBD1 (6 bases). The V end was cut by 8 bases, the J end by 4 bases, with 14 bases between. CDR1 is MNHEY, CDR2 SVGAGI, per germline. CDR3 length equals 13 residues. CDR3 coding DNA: TGTGCCAGCCATCAACAGGGAGTCACTGAAGCTTTCTTT. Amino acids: CASHQQGVTEAFF.

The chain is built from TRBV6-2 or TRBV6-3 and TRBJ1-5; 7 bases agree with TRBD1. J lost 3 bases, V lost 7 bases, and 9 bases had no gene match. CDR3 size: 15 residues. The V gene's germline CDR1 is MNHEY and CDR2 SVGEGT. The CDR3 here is CASNRGQRVNQPQHF. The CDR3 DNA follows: TGTGCCAGCAATCGGGGACAGAGGGTCAATCAGCCCCAGCATTTT.

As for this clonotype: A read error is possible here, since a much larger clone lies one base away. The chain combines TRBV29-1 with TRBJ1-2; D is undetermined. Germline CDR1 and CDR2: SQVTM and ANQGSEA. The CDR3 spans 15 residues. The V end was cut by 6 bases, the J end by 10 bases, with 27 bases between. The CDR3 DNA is TGCAGCGTAGGCAAAATGCAAAGGATTTTGGGCATCTACACCTTC. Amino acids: CSVGKMQRILGIYTF. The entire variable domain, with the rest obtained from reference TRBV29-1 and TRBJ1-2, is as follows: SAVISQKPSRDICQRGTSLTIQCQVDSQVTMMFWYRQQPGQSLTLIATANQGSEATYESGFVIDKFPISRPNLTFSTLTVSNMSPEDSSIYLCSVGKMQRILGIYTFGSGTRLTVV.

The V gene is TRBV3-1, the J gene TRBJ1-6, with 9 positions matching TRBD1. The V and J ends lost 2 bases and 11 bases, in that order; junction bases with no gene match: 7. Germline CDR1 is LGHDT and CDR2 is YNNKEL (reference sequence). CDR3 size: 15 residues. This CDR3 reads CASSQRDRAAAPLHF. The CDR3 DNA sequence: TGTGCCAGCAGCCAACGGGACAGGGCAGCGGCACCCCTCCACTTT.

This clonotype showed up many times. This CDR3 is CASSPWTLNYGYTF. CDR3 nucleotide sequence: TGTGCCAGCAGCCCCTGGACTCTCAACTATGGCTACACCTTC. The chain links TRBV5-6 to TRBJ1-2; D not certain. Trimming cost V 4 bases and J 2 bases, with 12 bases left between them. Germline V CDR1 and CDR2: SGHDT, YYEEEE. CDR3 length equals 14 residues.

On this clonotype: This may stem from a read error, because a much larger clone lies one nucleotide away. The CDR3 reads CSARDGRGPYGYTF. The CDR3 DNA reads as TGCAGTGCTAGAGACGGCAGGGGGCCGTATGGCTACACCTTC. V gene TRBV20-1 combines with J gene TRBJ1-2, with 8 bases lining up with TRBD1. Germline assignment: CDR1 DFQATT and CDR2 SNEGSKA (reference sequence). J lost 5 bases, V lost 0 bases, and 5 bases had no gene match. The length of the CDR3 is 14 residues.

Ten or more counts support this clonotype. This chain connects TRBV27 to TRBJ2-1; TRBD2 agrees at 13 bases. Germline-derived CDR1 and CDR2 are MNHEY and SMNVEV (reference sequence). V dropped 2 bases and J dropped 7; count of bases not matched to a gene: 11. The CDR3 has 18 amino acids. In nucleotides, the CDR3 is TGTGCCAGCAGTTTACGTACTAGCGGGGGGGCCGGAAGAAATGAGCAGTTCTTC. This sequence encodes CASSLRTSGGAGRNEQFF.

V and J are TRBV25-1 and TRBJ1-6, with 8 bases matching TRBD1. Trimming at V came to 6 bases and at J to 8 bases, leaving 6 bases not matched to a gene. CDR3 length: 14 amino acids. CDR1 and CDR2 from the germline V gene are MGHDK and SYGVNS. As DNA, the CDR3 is TGTGCCAGCAGAAGGACAGGGACGGATTCACCCCTCCACTTT. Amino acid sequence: CASRRTGTDSPLHF.

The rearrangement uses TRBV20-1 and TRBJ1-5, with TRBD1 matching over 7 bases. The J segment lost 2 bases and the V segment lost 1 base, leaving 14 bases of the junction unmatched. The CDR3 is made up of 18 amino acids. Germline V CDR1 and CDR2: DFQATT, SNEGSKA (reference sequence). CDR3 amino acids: CSARGLKTGYDRNQPQHF. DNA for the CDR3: TGCAGTGCTAGAGGCCTAAAGACAGGGTACGATCGCAATCAGCCCCAGCATTTT.

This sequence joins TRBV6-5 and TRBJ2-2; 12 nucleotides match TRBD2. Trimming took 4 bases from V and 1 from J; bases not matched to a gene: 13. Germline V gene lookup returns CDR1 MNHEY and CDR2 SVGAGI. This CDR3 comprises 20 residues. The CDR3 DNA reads TGTGCCAGCAGTTTCCGTCATGGACTAGCGGGGATCCAGAACACCGGGGAGCTGTTTTTT. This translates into CASSFRHGLAGIQNTGELFF.

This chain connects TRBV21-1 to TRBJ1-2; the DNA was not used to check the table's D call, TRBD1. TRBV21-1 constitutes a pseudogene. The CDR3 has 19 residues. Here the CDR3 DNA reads TGTGCCAGCAGCAAAGCTCCCCTGACAGTGGAGAGGGCAAACTATGGCTACACCTTC. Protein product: CASSKAPLTVERANYGYTF.

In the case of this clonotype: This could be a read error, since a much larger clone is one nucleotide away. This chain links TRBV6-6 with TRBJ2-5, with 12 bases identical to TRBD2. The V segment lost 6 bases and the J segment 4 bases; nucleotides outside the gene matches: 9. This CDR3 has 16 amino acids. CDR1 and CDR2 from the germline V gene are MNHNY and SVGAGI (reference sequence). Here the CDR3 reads CASRLASGGALETQYF. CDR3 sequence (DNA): TGTGCCAGCAGACTGGCTAGCGGGGGGGCCTTAGAGACCCAGTACTTC.

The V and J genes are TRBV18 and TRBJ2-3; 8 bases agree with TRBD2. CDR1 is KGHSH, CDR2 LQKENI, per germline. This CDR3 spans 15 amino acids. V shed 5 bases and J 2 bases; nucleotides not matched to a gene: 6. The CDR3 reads CASSLLAVYTDTQYF. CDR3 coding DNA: TGTGCCAGCTCATTACTAGCGGTGTACACAGATACGCAGTATTTT. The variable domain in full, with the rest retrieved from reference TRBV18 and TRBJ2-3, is NAGVMQNPRHLVRRRGQEARLRCSPMKGHSHVYWYRQLPEEGLKFMVYLQKENIIDESGMPKERFSAEFPKEGPSILRIQQVVRGDSAAYFCASSLLAVYTDTQYFGPGTRLTVL.

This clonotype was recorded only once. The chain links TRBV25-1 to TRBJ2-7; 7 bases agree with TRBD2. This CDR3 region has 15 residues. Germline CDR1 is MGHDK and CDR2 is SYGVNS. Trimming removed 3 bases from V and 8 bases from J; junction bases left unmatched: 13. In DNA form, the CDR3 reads TGTGCCAGCAGTGATAGGGGAGGGGCTGGTTACAAGCAGTACTTC. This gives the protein CASSDRGGAGYKQYF.

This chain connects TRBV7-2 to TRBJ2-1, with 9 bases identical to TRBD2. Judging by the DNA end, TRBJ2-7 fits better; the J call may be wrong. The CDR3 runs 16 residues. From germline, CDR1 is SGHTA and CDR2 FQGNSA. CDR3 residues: CASSFSSGGAYNEQYF. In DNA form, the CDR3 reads TGTGCCAGCAGCTTTAGTAGCGGGGGCGCCTACAATGAGCAGTACTTC.

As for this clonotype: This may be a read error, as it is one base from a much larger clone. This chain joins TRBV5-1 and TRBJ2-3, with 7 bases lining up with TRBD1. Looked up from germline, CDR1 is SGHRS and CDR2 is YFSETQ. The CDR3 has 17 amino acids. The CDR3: CTSSQQNRGDEGDTQYF. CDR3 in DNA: TGCACCAGCAGCCAACAAAACAGGGGAGACGAGGGGGATACGCAGTATTTT.

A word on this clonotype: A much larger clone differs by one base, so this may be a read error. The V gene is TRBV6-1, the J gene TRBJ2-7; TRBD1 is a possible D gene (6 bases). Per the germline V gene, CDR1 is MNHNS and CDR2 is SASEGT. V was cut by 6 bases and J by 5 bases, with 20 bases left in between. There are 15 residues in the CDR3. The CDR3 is CASSVGPGADDEQYF. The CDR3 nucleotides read TGTGCCAGCAGCGTGGGGCCAGGGGCAGACGACGAGCAGTACTTC.

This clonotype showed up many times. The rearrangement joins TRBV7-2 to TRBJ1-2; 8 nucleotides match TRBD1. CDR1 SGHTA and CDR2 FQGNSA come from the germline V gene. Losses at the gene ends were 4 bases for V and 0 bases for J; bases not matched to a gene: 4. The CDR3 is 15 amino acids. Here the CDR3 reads CASSSGTGPNYGYTF. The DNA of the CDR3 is TGTGCCAGCAGCTCCGGGACAGGACCTAACTATGGCTACACCTTC.

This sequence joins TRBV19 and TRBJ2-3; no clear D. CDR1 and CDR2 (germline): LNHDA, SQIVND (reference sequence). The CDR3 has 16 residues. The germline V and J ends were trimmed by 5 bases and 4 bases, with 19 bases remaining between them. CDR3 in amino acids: CASSSLETLVADTQYF. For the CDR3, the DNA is TGTGCCAGTAGTTCTTTAGAGACGCTAGTCGCAGATACGCAGTATTTT.